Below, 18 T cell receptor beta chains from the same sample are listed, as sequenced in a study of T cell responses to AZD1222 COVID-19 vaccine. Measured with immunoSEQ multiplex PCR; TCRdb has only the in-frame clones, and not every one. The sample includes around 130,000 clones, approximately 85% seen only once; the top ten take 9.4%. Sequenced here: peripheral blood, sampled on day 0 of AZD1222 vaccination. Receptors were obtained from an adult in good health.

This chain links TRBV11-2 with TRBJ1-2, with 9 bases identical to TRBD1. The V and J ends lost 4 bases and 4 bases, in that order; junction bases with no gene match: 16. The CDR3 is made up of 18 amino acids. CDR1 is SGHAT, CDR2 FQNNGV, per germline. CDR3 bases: TGTGCCAGCAGCTCAATTAGGTCCCGGGACAGGGTACGCTATGGCTACACCTTC. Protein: CASSSIRSRDRVRYGYTF.

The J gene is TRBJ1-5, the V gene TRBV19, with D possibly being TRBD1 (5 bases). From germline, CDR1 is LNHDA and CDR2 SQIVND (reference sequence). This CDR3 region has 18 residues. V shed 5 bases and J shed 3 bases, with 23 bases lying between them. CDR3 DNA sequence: TGTGCCAGTAGTGGTGTCCGACTTCAGGACACCCTCAATCAGCCCCAGCATTTT. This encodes CASSGVRLQDTLNQPQHF.

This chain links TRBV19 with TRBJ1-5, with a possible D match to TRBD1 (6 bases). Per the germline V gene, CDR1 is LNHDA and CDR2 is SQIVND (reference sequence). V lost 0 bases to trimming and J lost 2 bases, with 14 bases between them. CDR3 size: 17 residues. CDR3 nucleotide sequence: TGTGCCAGTAGTATAGATGAACGGGGGCTAGGCAATCAGCCCCAGCATTTT. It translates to CASSIDERGLGNQPQHF.

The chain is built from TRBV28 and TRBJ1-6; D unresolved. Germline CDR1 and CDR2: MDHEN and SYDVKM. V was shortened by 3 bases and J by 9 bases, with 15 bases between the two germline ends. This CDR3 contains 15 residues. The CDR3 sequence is CASSFQSGWASPLHF. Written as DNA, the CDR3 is TGTGCCAGCAGTTTTCAGTCCGGGTGGGCTTCACCCCTCCACTTT.

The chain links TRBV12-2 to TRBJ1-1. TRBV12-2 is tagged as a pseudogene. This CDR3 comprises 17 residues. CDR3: CASRLNGDAELNTEAFF. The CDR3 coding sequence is TGTGCAAGTCGCCTAAACGGGGACGCCGAACTGAACACTGAAGCTTTCTTT.

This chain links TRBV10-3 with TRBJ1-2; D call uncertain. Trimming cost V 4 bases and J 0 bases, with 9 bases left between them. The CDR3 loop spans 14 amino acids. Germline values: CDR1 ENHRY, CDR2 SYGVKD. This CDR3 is CAISGGGTNYGYTF. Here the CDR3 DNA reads TGTGCCATCAGTGGCGGAGGGACTAACTATGGCTACACCTTC.

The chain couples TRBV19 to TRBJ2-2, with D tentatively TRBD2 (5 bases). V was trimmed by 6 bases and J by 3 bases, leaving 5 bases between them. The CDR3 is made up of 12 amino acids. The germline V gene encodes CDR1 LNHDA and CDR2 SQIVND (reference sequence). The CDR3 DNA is TGTGCCAGTAGCGGGGACACCGGGGAGCTGTTTTTT. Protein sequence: CASSGDTGELFF.

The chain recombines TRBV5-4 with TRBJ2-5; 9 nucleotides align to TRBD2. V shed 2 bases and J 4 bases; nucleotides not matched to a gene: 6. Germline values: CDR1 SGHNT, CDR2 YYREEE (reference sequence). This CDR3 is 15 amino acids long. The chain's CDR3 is CASSFQGGGAETQYF. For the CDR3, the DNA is TGTGCCAGCAGCTTTCAGGGCGGGGGGGCAGAGACCCAGTACTTC.

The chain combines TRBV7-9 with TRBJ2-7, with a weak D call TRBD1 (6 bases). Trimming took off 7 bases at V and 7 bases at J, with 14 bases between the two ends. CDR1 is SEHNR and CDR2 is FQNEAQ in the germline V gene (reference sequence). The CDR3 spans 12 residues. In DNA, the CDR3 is TGTGCCAGCACCCGGACAGTTTCAGAGCAGTACTTC. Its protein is CASTRTVSEQYF.

Here the CDR3 reads CASSVQGGGSPLHF. CDR3 nucleotides: TGTGCCAGCAGCGTACAGGGAGGGGGTTCACCCCTCCACTTT. The rearrangement joins TRBV7-6 to TRBJ1-6; possible D gene TRBD1, 6 bases. Trimming stripped 5 bases from V and 9 bases from J, with 14 bases between. Looked up from germline, CDR1 is SGHVS and CDR2 is FNYEAQ. The CDR3 is made up of 14 amino acids. Drawing the rest from reference TRBV7-6 and TRBJ1-6, the complete variable domain is GAGVSQSPRYKVTKRGQDVALRCDPISGHVSLYWYRQALGQGPEFLTYFNYEAQQDKSGLPNDRFSAERPEGSISTLTIQRTEQRDSAMYRCASSVQGGGSPLHFGNGTRLTVT.

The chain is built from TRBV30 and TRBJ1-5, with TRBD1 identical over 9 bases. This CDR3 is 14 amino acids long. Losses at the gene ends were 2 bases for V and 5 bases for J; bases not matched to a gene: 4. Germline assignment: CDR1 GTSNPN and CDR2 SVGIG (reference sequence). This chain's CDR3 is CAWSPWTGDQPQHF. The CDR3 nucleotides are TGTGCCTGGAGTCCCTGGACAGGGGATCAGCCCCAGCATTTT.

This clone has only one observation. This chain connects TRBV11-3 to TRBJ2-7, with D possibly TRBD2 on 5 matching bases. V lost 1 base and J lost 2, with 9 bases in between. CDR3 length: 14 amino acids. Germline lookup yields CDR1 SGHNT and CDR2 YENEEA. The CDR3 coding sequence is TGTGCCAGCAGCTTAGCGCCGGAGGCCTACGAGCAGTACTTC. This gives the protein CASSLAPEAYEQYF.

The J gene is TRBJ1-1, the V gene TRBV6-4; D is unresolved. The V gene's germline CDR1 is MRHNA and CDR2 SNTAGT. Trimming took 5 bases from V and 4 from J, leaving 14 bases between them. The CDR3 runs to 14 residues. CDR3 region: CASSREGRSTEAFF. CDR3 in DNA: TGTGCCAGCAGTAGGGAAGGGCGAAGCACTGAAGCTTTCTTT.

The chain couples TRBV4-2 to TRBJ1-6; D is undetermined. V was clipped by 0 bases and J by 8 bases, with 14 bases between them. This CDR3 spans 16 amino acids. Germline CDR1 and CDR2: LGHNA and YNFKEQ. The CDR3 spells CASSQEERQAYSPLHF. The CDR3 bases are TGTGCCAGCAGCCAAGAGGAGAGGCAGGCTTATTCACCCCTCCACTTT.

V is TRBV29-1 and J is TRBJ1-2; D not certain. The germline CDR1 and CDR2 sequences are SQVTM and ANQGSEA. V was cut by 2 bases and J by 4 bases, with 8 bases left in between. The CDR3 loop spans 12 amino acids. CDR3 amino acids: CSVESSPYGYTF. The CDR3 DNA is TGCAGCGTTGAATCGTCCCCCTATGGCTACACCTTC.

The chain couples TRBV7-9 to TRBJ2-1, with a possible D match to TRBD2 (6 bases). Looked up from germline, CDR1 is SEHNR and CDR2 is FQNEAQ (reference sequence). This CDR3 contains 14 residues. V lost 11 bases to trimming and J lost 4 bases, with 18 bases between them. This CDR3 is CAETRRGDYNEQFF. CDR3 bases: TGTGCCGAAACCCGGAGGGGTGATTACAATGAGCAGTTCTTC.

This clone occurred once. The DNA of the CDR3 is TGTGCCAGCAGCCAAGACCGAGGACGGTACAATGAGCAGTTCTTC. Its protein is CASSQDRGRYNEQFF. V is TRBV3-1 (or the pseudogene TRBV3-2) and J is TRBJ2-1; D uncertain. Trimming removed 0 bases from V and 4 bases from J, with 10 bases in between. This CDR3 contains 15 residues. Germline V gene data show CDR1 as LGHDT and CDR2 as YNNKEL (reference sequence).

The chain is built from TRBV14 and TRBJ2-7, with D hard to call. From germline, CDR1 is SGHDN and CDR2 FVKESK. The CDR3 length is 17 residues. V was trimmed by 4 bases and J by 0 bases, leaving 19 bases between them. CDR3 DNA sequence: TGTGCCAGCAGCCGTTGGCACATGTTTAGCTCCTCCTACGAGCAGTACTTC. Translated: CASSRWHMFSSSYEQYF. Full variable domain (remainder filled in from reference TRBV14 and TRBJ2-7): EAGVTQFPSHSVIEKGQTVTLRCDPISGHDNLYWYRRVMGKEIKFLLHFVKESKQDESGMPNNRFLAERTGGTYSTLKVQPAELEDSGVYFCASSRWHMFSSSYEQYFGPGTRLTVT.